Below are 24 T cell receptor beta chains sequenced from a single sample in a study of T-cell memory formation after mild COVID-19 (dated by TCRdb to 2020 to 2022). The library relied on 5' RACE. The sample was run on an Illumina NovaSeq 6000. In-frame beta chains were kept once TCRdb had trimmed the public reads at Q25 with fastp and called clones with MiXCR. Identical CDR3 proteins give one entry, which carries the most common genes and DNA. This sample holds around 110,000 distinct CDR3 sequences; approximately 15% were observed only once. Of the sample, over 25% is held by the ten largest clones. Sample: PBMCs or a T cell subset sorted from them (not recorded which). All receptors derive from an adult woman who had mild COVID-19 (a few samples of this study predate the infection). The sample titles of this study are shuffled in the database, so cell type and time point are left out; the donor was told from shared clones.

This sequence joins TRBV3-1 and TRBJ2-1, with 14 bases aligning to TRBD2. V shed 0 bases and J 6 bases; nucleotides not matched to a gene: 10. CDR1 LGHDT and CDR2 YNNKEL come from the germline V gene (reference sequence). The length of the CDR3 is 19 residues. CDR3 residues: CASSQDPGLAGVPSNEQFF. CDR3 bases: TGTGCCAGCAGCCAAGATCCGGGACTAGCGGGAGTTCCCAGCAATGAGCAGTTCTTC.

This clonotype has a handful of counts. The junction departs from germline at one end; a sequencing error may be responsible. The V call is TRBV27, the J call TRBJ2-1; 12 nucleotides line up with TRBD2. CDR1 MNHEY and CDR2 SMNVEV come from the germline V gene (reference sequence). This CDR3 has 16 amino acids. Here the CDR3 DNA reads TGTGCCAGCAGTGTATCTAGCGGGGGGGGTATGAATGAGCAGTTCTTC. It yields the protein CASSVSSGGGMNEQFF.

The chain has TRBV20-1 and TRBJ2-1; TRBD1 might be the D (6 bases). V lost 0 bases and J 4 bases, leaving 16 bases between the germline ends. CDR3 size: 16 residues. Germline values: CDR1 DFQATT, CDR2 SNEGSKA (reference sequence). CDR3 region: CSARDGERTVYNEQFF. As DNA, the CDR3 is TGCAGTGCTAGAGATGGGGAGCGGACAGTTTACAATGAGCAGTTCTTC.

This clonotype was seen only a few times. The chain has TRBV20-1 and TRBJ2-3; a possible D gene is TRBD2 (5 bases). This CDR3 comprises 14 residues. The germline gives CDR1 DFQATT, CDR2 SNEGSKA (reference sequence). The CDR3 loop is CSAAWRVLTDTQYF. The CDR3 DNA is TGCAGCGCTGCTTGGCGGGTACTCACAGATACGCAGTATTTT.

CDR3 residues: CASSMGQSSLTTEAFF. The CDR3 DNA sequence: TGCGCCAGCAGCATGGGACAGTCTTCCCTAACCACCGAAGCTTTCTTT. The V and J genes are TRBV5-1 and TRBJ1-1; TRBD1 aligns across 7 bases. This CDR3 contains 16 residues. The germline CDR1 and CDR2 sequences are SGHRS and YFSETQ. Germline trimming cut 4 bases from V and 8 bases from J; bases unmatched to any gene: 17.

The V gene is TRBV7-2, the J gene TRBJ2-5; D not certain. This CDR3 is built from 15 residues. Trimming shortened V by 5 bases and J by 4 bases, and 17 bases separated the two germline ends. Looked up from germline, CDR1 is SGHTA and CDR2 is FQGNSA. For the CDR3, the DNA is TGTGCCAGCAGCCGACCTCCAGGAATAGGAGAGACCCAGTACTTC. Protein: CASSRPPGIGETQYF.

This clonotype was picked up one time. J is TRBJ2-3 and V is TRBV6-5, with D perhaps TRBD1 or TRBD2 (7 bases each). The CDR3 consists of 15 residues. Between the trimmed V and J ends, which lost 5 bases and 5 bases, there was a span of 17 bases. Germline CDR1 reads MNHEY; CDR2 reads SVGAGI. The CDR3 protein is CASSAGGTELDTQYF. DNA of the CDR3: TGTGCCAGCAGTGCCGGGGGGACAGAATTAGATACGCAGTATTTT.

The chain is built from TRBV25-1 and TRBJ1-4; 7 bases agree with TRBD1. The CDR3 sequence is 15 residues long. CDR1 MGHDK and CDR2 SYGVNS come from the germline V gene. The V and J ends lost 6 bases and 5 bases, in that order; junction bases with no gene match: 9. The CDR3 bases are TGTGCCAGCAGCCCCGGACAGGTTTACAATGAAAAACTGTTTTTT. Translation gives CASSPGQVYNEKLFF.

This clonotype turned up a few times. The gene calls are TRBV6-5 and TRBJ2-7, with D perhaps matching TRBD1 (6 bases). Germline assignment: CDR1 MNHEY and CDR2 SVGAGI. V lost 6 bases and J lost 2, with 20 bases in between. This CDR3 has 16 residues. In DNA, the CDR3 is TGTGCCAGCAGGGGGAAGGGACACTCCTTTCCCTACGAGCAGTACTTC. Protein sequence: CASRGKGHSFPYEQYF.

The V gene is TRBV12-3 or TRBV12-4, the J gene TRBJ2-7, with a tentative D call TRBD2 (5 bases). The CDR3 is made up of 14 amino acids. The V end was cut by 3 bases, the J end by 3 bases, with 12 bases between. The CDR3 region is CASSFWGSVYEQYF. Here the CDR3 DNA reads TGTGCCAGCAGTTTTTGGGGTAGCGTCTACGAGCAGTACTTC.

The chain recombines TRBV4-1 with TRBJ1-3, with D maybe TRBD1 (5 bases). V was shortened by 3 bases and J by 2 bases, with 14 bases between the two germline ends. CDR3 length equals 16 residues. The germline gives CDR1 MGHRA, CDR2 YSYEKL. In nucleotides, the CDR3 is TGCGCCAGCAGCCAGGCCCCCGGGACTACTGGAAACACCATATATTTT. As protein: CASSQAPGTTGNTIYF.

Ten or more counts support this clonotype. V gene TRBV12-3 or TRBV12-4 combines with J gene TRBJ2-7, with D hard to call. V lost 6 bases and J lost 0, with 9 bases in between. The CDR3 covers 13 residues. This CDR3 is CASSDGLSYEQYF. The DNA of the CDR3 is TGTGCCAGCAGCGACGGGCTCTCCTACGAGCAGTACTTC.

This clonotype occurred a few times. This chain joins TRBV2 and TRBJ2-1; TRBD2 is a possible D gene (6 bases). The length of the CDR3 is 15 residues. Germline loops: CDR1 SNHLY, CDR2 FYNNEI. V was trimmed by 6 bases and J by 0 bases, leaving 12 bases between them. CDR3 coding DNA: TGTGCCAGCAGGAAGGACGGGAGCTCCTACAATGAGCAGTTCTTC. Translated: CASRKDGSSYNEQFF.

Many counts were recorded for this clonotype. The chain employs TRBV7-9 and TRBJ2-7; 7 bases match TRBD1. V lost 6 bases to trimming and J lost 0 bases; unmatched junction nucleotides: 8. Per germline, CDR1 SEHNR and CDR2 FQNEAQ (reference sequence). CDR3 length: 15 residues. This chain's CDR3 is CASRYGTALSYEQYF. Here the CDR3 DNA reads TGTGCCAGCAGATACGGGACAGCCCTCTCCTACGAGCAGTACTTC.

This clonotype was counted once. V is TRBV4-2 and J is TRBJ2-7; D might be TRBD2 (6 bases). This CDR3 has 14 residues. V lost 4 bases, J lost 4 bases, and 14 bases lay in between. Germline CDR1 is LGHNA and CDR2 is YNFKEQ. The CDR3 protein is CASSPGERQYEQYF. The CDR3 DNA reads as TGTGCCAGCAGCCCGGGGGAGCGGCAGTACGAGCAGTACTTC.

This clonotype has more than one count but fewer than ten. V usage is TRBV6-1 and J usage is TRBJ1-1; 8 bases are shared with TRBD1. Germline V gene sequence: CDR1 MNHNS, CDR2 SASEGT. The V segment lost 1 base and the J segment 0 bases; nucleotides outside the gene matches: 10. This CDR3 spans 18 amino acids. This chain's CDR3 is CASSEGRTGFGVNTEAFF. In nucleotides, the CDR3 is TGTGCCAGCAGTGAAGGCCGGACAGGGTTTGGGGTGAACACTGAAGCTTTCTTT.

This clonotype was detected only once. The V call is TRBV7-3, the J call TRBJ1-1; the D gene is possibly TRBD1 (5 bases). Germline CDR1 and CDR2: SGHTA and FQGTGA. The CDR3 consists of 21 residues. V lost 5 bases and J 6 bases, leaving 37 bases between the germline ends. CDR3 in DNA: TGTGCCAGCAGCGCAGTGGCGATCCCCTCCCGGGAACTGCAGGGAGTGCCTGAAGCTTTCTTT. Amino acids: CASSAVAIPSRELQGVPEAFF.

This clonotype appeared many times. The J gene is TRBJ2-5, the V gene TRBV7-8; D possibly uses TRBD1 or TRBD2 (6 bases each). V was shortened by 5 bases and J by 9 bases, with 19 bases between the two germline ends. From germline, CDR1 is SGHVS and CDR2 FQNEAQ. The CDR3 totals 14 residues. The CDR3 is CASSPRDLPGAQYF. DNA of the CDR3: TGTGCCAGCAGCCCCCGGGACTTGCCAGGGGCCCAGTACTTC. Filled out from reference TRBV7-8 and TRBJ2-5, the complete variable domain reads GAGVSQSPRYKVAKRGQDVALRCDPISGHVSLFWYQQALGQGPEFLTYFQNEAQLDKSGLPSDRFFAERPEGSVSTLKIQRTQQEDSAVYLCASSPRDLPGAQYFGPGTRLLVL.

This clonotype was seen a single time. The CDR3 loop reads CASSLDRGTGNTIYF. The CDR3 nucleotides are TGTGCCAGCAGCTTAGACAGGGGAACTGGAAACACCATATATTTT. J is TRBJ1-3 and V is TRBV7-2, with 7 bases matching TRBD1. This CDR3 has 15 residues. Germline lookup yields CDR1 SGHTA and CDR2 FQGNSA. The ends lost 1 base at V and 2 bases at J; junction bases unmatched: 2.

This rearrangement joins TRBV5-1 to TRBJ1-4; TRBD1 matches at 8 bases. Germline V CDR1 and CDR2: SGHRS, YFSETQ. Trimming at V came to 0 bases and at J to 8 bases, leaving 6 bases not matched to a gene. This CDR3 has 15 amino acids. As DNA, the CDR3 is TGCGCCAGCAGCTTGGTCGGGACAGGCGGGGAAAAACTGTTTTTT. Translated, it gives CASSLVGTGGEKLFF.

In this sample, this clonotype turned up a few times. The chain combines TRBV9 with TRBJ2-7, with 7 bases that match TRBD1. V lost 3 bases to trimming and J lost 5 bases; unmatched junction nucleotides: 8. Germline CDR1 and CDR2: SGDLS and YYNGEE. This CDR3 spans 14 amino acids. CDR3 residues: CASSDGRGTHEQYF. The CDR3 coding sequence is TGTGCCAGCAGCGACGGCAGGGGGACCCACGAGCAGTACTTC. The full variable domain, its missing parts supplied by reference TRBV9 and TRBJ2-7, is DSGVTQTPKHLITATGQRVTLRCSPRSGDLSVYWYQQSLDQGLQFLIQYYNGEERAKGNILERFSAQQFPDLHSELNLSSLELGDSALYFCASSDGRGTHEQYFGPGTRLTVT.

This clonotype turned up a few times. The V gene is TRBV11-2, the J gene TRBJ2-1, with D possibly being TRBD1 (6 bases). V lost 3 bases and J 4 bases, leaving 7 bases between the germline ends. The germline V gene encodes CDR1 SGHAT and CDR2 FQNNGV. The CDR3 runs to 13 residues. CDR3 residues: CASSFTGYNEQFF. The CDR3 region has the DNA TGTGCCAGCAGCTTCACAGGGTACAATGAGCAGTTCTTC.

V and J are TRBV27 and TRBJ1-2, with unresolved D. Germline CDR1 and CDR2: MNHEY and SMNVEV (reference sequence). Trimming shortened V by 7 bases and J by 7 bases, and 19 bases separated the two germline ends. The CDR3 sequence is 14 residues long. CDR3 protein: CASMDGFSPGGYTF. The CDR3 DNA reads TGTGCCAGCATGGACGGATTCTCCCCTGGTGGCTACACCTTC.

The V and J genes are TRBV4-1 and TRBJ2-7, with 7 bases that match TRBD1. Germline V gene sequence: CDR1 MGHRA, CDR2 YSYEKL. Trimming removed 1 base from V and 3 bases from J; junction bases left unmatched: 9. The CDR3 sequence is 16 residues long. CDR3 sequence: CASSQVQGVGDYEQYF. For the CDR3, the DNA is TGCGCCAGCAGCCAAGTTCAGGGGGTGGGCGACTACGAGCAGTACTTC.